This is a list of T cell receptor beta chains from one sample in a study of blood T cell repertoires in COVID-19. Clones were read by immunoSEQ multiplex PCR, and TCRdb kept only the in-frame ones, dropping some. The sample records about 400,000 clones, 75% to 90% being singletons. The sequenced sample was peripheral blood. Receptor source: a woman in her twenties or thirties with acute or convalescent COVID-19. Both conserved end residues are trimmed from each CDR3. Fields, in order: V gene, D gene, J gene, CDR3 protein. D genes are given only for firm matches.

TRBV29-1	TRBD2	TRBJ2-4	SARLAGGPVAKNIQY
TRBV5-1	NA	TRBJ1-1	ASIRGGAF
TRBV6-5	NA	TRBJ1-4	ASTGGWEKLF
TRBV6-6	NA	TRBJ2-1	ASCSSSFVHNEQF
TRBV11-2	NA	TRBJ2-2	ASSWGGIETGELF
TRBV6-5	NA	TRBJ2-1	ASSWGGRSYNEQF
TRBV19	NA	TRBJ2-3	ASSNWRGSTDTQY
TRBV4-1	TRBD1	TRBJ1-5	ASSPTGTGNQPQH
TRBV11-1	NA	TRBJ1-4	ASSRQGNEKLF
TRBV4-1	NA	TRBJ2-3	ASSQSPTSTQY
TRBV11-2	TRBD2	TRBJ2-1	ASSLAQRGAYNEQF
TRBV4-1	NA	TRBJ1-5	ASSQDEGSNQPQH
TRBV7-8	TRBD1	TRBJ2-7	ASSNRQGINSYEQY
TRBV7-8	TRBD1	TRBJ1-1	ASSLQGANTEAF
TRBV5-1	NA	TRBJ1-2	ASSLGPGGAYGYT
TRBV14	TRBD1	TRBJ1-1	ASSQPGQGNTEAF
TRBV7-8	TRBD1	TRBJ2-7	ASSSRPGTGTEYEQY
TRBV7-3	TRBD2	TRBJ2-3	ASQIGGALTDTQY
TRBV2	TRBD1	TRBJ2-7	ASSVGQGADEQY
TRBV15	TRBD2	TRBJ2-5	ATSRESGGVETQY
TRBV5-6	NA	TRBJ2-3	ASSLRSSTDTQY
TRBV5-1	TRBD1	TRBJ1-1	ASSPGTAEAF
TRBV10-3	TRBD2	TRBJ2-2	AISLGTSGEVDTGELF
TRBV6-6	NA	TRBJ2-1	ASGGARFHEQF
TRBV5-6	TRBD1	TRBJ1-5	ASSLSRDRHQPQH
TRBV28	NA	TRBJ2-7	ASSTGTYEQY
TRBV7-8	TRBD1	TRBJ1-3	ASSLQGVGTGNTIY
TRBV28	NA	TRBJ1-1	AIRSNRAGF
TRBV20-1	TRBD2	TRBJ2-3	SASVRTSVTDTQY
TRBV18	NA	TRBJ2-1	ASSPDRGSYNEQF
TRBV5-6	TRBD1	TRBJ2-7	ASSYRGIEQY
TRBV5-6	TRBD1	TRBJ2-7	ASSLAGTGYYEQY
TRBV27	TRBD1	TRBJ1-2	ASSFTTGVGYT
TRBV2	TRBD2	TRBJ2-1	ASSGSSGGSYNEQF
TRBV30	NA	TRBJ2-2	AWSRTNTGELF
TRBV7-2	NA	TRBJ1-2	ASSLTLRGEVYGYT
TRBV4-2	NA	TRBJ1-1	ASSQNPTSNTEAF
TRBV19	TRBD1	TRBJ2-7	ASRQQGAGYYEQY
TRBV2	NA	TRBJ2-3	ASSEGSSRSQY
TRBV27	TRBD1	TRBJ1-1	ASSFGQGGAEAF
TRBV2	NA	TRBJ2-7	ASRDLWGDLYEQY
TRBV5-1	TRBD2	TRBJ2-7	ASSLGLSRGAVEQY
TRBV6-5	NA	TRBJ2-7	ASSYGNGANEQY
TRBV29-1	TRBD1	TRBJ1-2	SVGPLPGTGRNGYT
TRBV25-1	TRBD2	TRBJ2-5	ASNPLADQETQY
TRBV29-1	TRBD2	TRBJ2-1	SVSVGAGGRLEQF
TRBV3-1/TRBV3-2	NA	TRBJ2-7	ASSQSLVSKQY
TRBV3-1/TRBV3-2	NA	TRBJ1-2	ASSQASGGYT
TRBV7-3	NA	TRBJ1-3	ASSTVFGNTIY
TRBV3-1/TRBV3-2	TRBD1	TRBJ1-1	ASSQGGQGIAEAF